This passage covers 26 T cell receptor beta chains from one sample sequenced in a study of shared clonotypes between healthy human individuals. Produced via immunoSEQ multiplex PCR; TCRdb's table is partial and in-frame only. The sample records 2 million to 3 million clones, roughly 93% being singletons. Sequences were obtained from naive CD4+ T cells from PBMCs. Subset meaning: CD45RA+ positively selected. These receptors were taken from a young man in good health. Some clones in this sample may be carry-over from other donors' samples.

Points on this clone: At one end, the junction sequence differs from germline, possibly due to a read error. The chain couples TRBV7-2 to TRBJ2-6; 8 bases line up with TRBD2. This CDR3 contains 15 residues. Germline values: CDR1 SGHTA, CDR2 FQGNSA. The CDR3 loop is CASSLVEGLRGEIAF. The CDR3 nucleotides are TGTGCCAGCAGCTTAGTCGAAGGGTTGCGGGGGGAAATAGCTTTC.

As regards this clone: This same CDR3 is encoded by further DNA sequences in the sample. The V gene is TRBV5-1, the J gene TRBJ2-3; D may be TRBD2 (5 bases). V shed 2 bases and J shed 0 bases, with 7 bases lying between them. The CDR3 is 14 residues long. The germline gives CDR1 SGHRS, CDR2 YFSETQ. CDR3 DNA sequence: TGCGCCAGCAGCTTCCCGGGGAGCACAGATACGCAGTATTTT. This gives the protein CASSFPGSTDTQYF. Using reference TRBV5-1 and TRBJ2-3 for the parts outside the CDR3, the full variable domain is KAGVTQTPRYLIKTRGQQVTLSCSPISGHRSVSWYQQTPGQGLQFLFEYFSETQRNKGNFPGRFSGRQFSNSRSEMNVSTLELGDSALYLCASSFPGSTDTQYFGPGTRLTVL.

The table lists this clone with a count of one. The chain recombines TRBV29-1 with TRBJ2-3; D possibly corresponds to TRBD1 (7 bases). Germline V gene lookup returns CDR1 SQVTM and CDR2 ANQGSEA. V dropped 7 bases and J dropped 2 bases, with 13 bases sitting between them. The CDR3 has 13 residues. CDR3 bases: TGCAGCGGCGGGACAGTCTACACAGATACGCAGTATTTT. Encoded protein: CSGGTVYTDTQYF.

About this clone itself: Other DNA sequences from this sample encode an identical CDR3 as well. The genes are TRBV7-9 and TRBJ1-4, with D hard to call. This CDR3 has 15 amino acids. V was cut by 1 base and J by 0 bases, with 6 bases left in between. CDR1 and CDR2 from the germline V gene are SEHNR and FQNEAQ (reference sequence). The CDR3 sequence is CASSLVGATNEKLFF. In nucleotides, the CDR3 is TGTGCCAGCAGCTTAGTAGGAGCAACTAATGAAAAACTGTTTTTT.

This clone was counted only a few times. V usage is TRBV4-1 and J usage is TRBJ1-1, with a possible D match to TRBD1 (5 bases). Germline V gene data show CDR1 as MGHRA and CDR2 as YSYEKL. V was clipped by 3 bases and J by 0 bases, with 11 bases between them. The CDR3 runs 15 residues. CDR3 coding DNA: TGCGCCAGCAGCCAGGGAGGACACATGAACACTGAAGCTTTCTTT. This translates into CASSQGGHMNTEAFF.

V and J are TRBV7-8 and TRBJ2-5, with D possibly TRBD2 on 6 matching bases. The V gene lost 2 bases and the J gene lost 2 bases, with 6 bases spanning the gap. Germline lookup yields CDR1 SGHVS and CDR2 FQNEAQ. The CDR3 is 13 residues long. The CDR3 here is CASSLRGQETQYF. For the CDR3, the DNA is TGTGCCAGCAGCTTACGGGGGCAAGAGACCCAGTACTTC. Full variable domain (rest looked up from reference TRBV7-8 and TRBJ2-5): GAGVSQSPRYKVAKRGQDVALRCDPISGHVSLFWYQQALGQGPEFLTYFQNEAQLDKSGLPSDRFFAERPEGSVSTLKIQRTQQEDSAVYLCASSLRGQETQYFGPGTRLLVL.

This sequence joins TRBV5-1 and TRBJ1-2; no firm D call. The CDR3 sequence is 11 residues long. Germline V gives CDR1 SGHRS, CDR2 YFSETQ. Trimming shortened V by 3 bases and J by 13 bases, and 13 bases separated the two germline ends. The CDR3 region is CASSYGPWGTF. CDR3 sequence (DNA): TGCGCCAGCAGCTATGGACCGTGGGGCACCTTC.

The chain joins TRBV25-1 to TRBJ1-4; D is undetermined. CDR3 size: 13 residues. V lost 11 bases and J lost 4, with 14 bases in between. Germline V gene data show CDR1 as MGHDK and CDR2 as SYGVNS. The CDR3 DNA reads as TGTGCCGGGAGCTCGGGCAGTAATGAAAAACTGTTTTTT. This codes for CAGSSGSNEKLFF.

Comments on this clone: The identical CDR3 is also encoded by other nucleotide sequences in the sample. The V gene is TRBV7-3, the J gene TRBJ2-5; D ambiguous. Germline CDR1 SGHTA, CDR2 FQGTGA. V was pared by 2 bases and J by 5 bases, with 9 bases between. CDR3 length equals 13 residues. The CDR3 region is CASSLSKQETQYF. The CDR3 bases are TGTGCCAGCAGCTTATCCAAGCAGGAGACCCAGTACTTC.

The V gene is TRBV7-2, the J gene TRBJ1-2; weak D call: TRBD1 (6 bases). V dropped 5 bases and J dropped 2 bases, with 12 bases sitting between them. The CDR3 sequence is 14 residues long. CDR1 is SGHTA and CDR2 is FQGNSA in the germline V gene. In DNA form, the CDR3 reads TGTGCCAGCAGCCCCTCCACAGGGAACTATGGCTACACCTTC. Its protein is CASSPSTGNYGYTF.

The V gene is TRBV5-4, the J gene TRBJ2-1; 11 bases agree with TRBD2. CDR3 size: 16 residues. CDR1 and CDR2 (germline): SGHNT, YYREEE (reference sequence). J gave up 2 bases and V 4 bases, and 5 bases lay outside the gene matches. CDR3 residues: CASSPGLAAAYNEQFF. The CDR3 bases are TGTGCCAGCAGCCCGGGACTAGCGGCCGCCTACAATGAGCAGTTCTTC.

V gene TRBV5-1 combines with J gene TRBJ1-1; D uncertain. Germline assignment: CDR1 SGHRS and CDR2 YFSETQ. Trimming took 0 bases from V and 7 from J, leaving 13 bases between them. The CDR3 consists of 14 residues. The CDR3 loop reads CASSLVSSSDEAFF. The CDR3 DNA sequence: TGCGCCAGCAGCTTGGTCTCGTCGTCAGATGAAGCTTTCTTT.

The V call is TRBV2, the J call TRBJ1-1, with TRBD1 as a possible D gene (6 bases). CDR1 is SNHLY, CDR2 FYNNEI, per germline. The V and J ends lost 7 bases and 1 base respectively, with 13 bases between them. The CDR3 loop spans 14 amino acids. This CDR3 is CASIRETGNTEAFF. CDR3 DNA sequence: TGTGCCAGCATCCGGGAGACAGGGAACACTGAAGCTTTCTTT.

CDR3 sequence: CASSTGQTTNEKLFF. The CDR3 DNA follows: TGTGCCAGTAGTACCGGACAGACAACTAATGAAAAACTGTTTTTT. This chain joins TRBV19 and TRBJ1-4; maybe TRBD1 (6 bases). The germline gives CDR1 LNHDA, CDR2 SQIVND (reference sequence). The ends were cut back, 4 bases at V and 0 bases at J, with 9 bases in the middle. The CDR3 covers 15 residues.

The chain carries TRBV5-6 and TRBJ2-7; 10 bases line up with TRBD2. V gave up 1 base and J gave up 3 bases; unmatched junction bases: 16. CDR3 size: 19 residues. Germline V CDR1 and CDR2: SGHDT, YYEEEE. In nucleotides, the CDR3 is TGTGCCAGCAGCTTGTTTGGGGGCGGGCTAGCGGGAGCACTCTACGAGCAGTACTTC. The encoded protein is CASSLFGGGLAGALYEQYF.

This chain joins TRBV5-4 and TRBJ2-7, with D possibly being TRBD2 (5 bases). Looked up from germline, CDR1 is SGHNT and CDR2 is YYREEE (reference sequence). Trimming left V 0 bases short and J 3 bases short, with 16 bases between. This CDR3 has 16 residues. CDR3 sequence (DNA): TGTGCCAGCAGCTTGGACCCTAGCAATCTTTACTACGAGCAGTACTTC. The encoded protein is CASSLDPSNLYYEQYF.

The rearrangement links TRBV11-2 to TRBJ1-2; D is undetermined. Germline CDR1 SGHAT, CDR2 FQNNGV. The length of the CDR3 is 11 residues. Trimming cost V 5 bases and J 8 bases, with 9 bases left between them. The CDR3 nucleotides read TGTGCCAGCAGCCGAATGGCGGGCTACACCTTC. This translates into CASSRMAGYTF.

The chain couples TRBV9 to TRBJ2-3; TRBD2 might be the D (6 bases). CDR3 size: 16 residues. Germline V CDR1 and CDR2: SGDLS, YYNGEE. V shed 4 bases and J shed 4 bases, with 19 bases lying between them. The CDR3 DNA reads as TGTGCCAGCAGCTCAACCCGGGACTTCCGTCCAGATACGCAGTATTTT. Protein: CASSSTRDFRPDTQYF.

The chain employs TRBV5-1 and TRBJ2-7; D is unclear. The CDR3 covers 14 residues. Trimming removed 4 bases at V and 6 bases at J, with 17 bases between. Germline CDR1 is SGHRS and CDR2 is YFSETQ. The chain's CDR3 is CASSRRYGLGEQYF. The CDR3 nucleotides read TGCGCCAGCAGCCGAAGGTATGGGCTGGGCGAGCAGTACTTC.

This clone was counted a single time. The J gene is TRBJ1-4, the V gene TRBV5-3; tentatively, D is TRBD1 (6 bases). TRBV5-3 is annotated as an ORF whose role is uncertain. The ends were cut back, 7 bases at V and 5 bases at J, with 15 bases in the middle. The CDR3 length is 14 residues. CDR3 DNA: TGTGCCAGAGCGGACGGACAGAAAAATGAAAAACTGTTTTTT. It translates to CARADGQKNEKLFF.

The V call is TRBV6-1, the J call TRBJ2-2, with 12 bases matching TRBD1. CDR1 is MNHNS and CDR2 is SASEGT in the germline V gene. Germline trimming cut 6 bases from V and 7 bases from J; bases unmatched to any gene: 6. There are 15 residues in the CDR3. The CDR3 DNA is TGTGCCAGCAGGGCCGGGACAGGGGGCGACGGGGAGCTGTTTTTT. The encoded protein is CASRAGTGGDGELFF.

Concerning this clone: Other DNA sequences within the sample encode an identical CDR3. The chain joins TRBV6-5 to TRBJ2-7, with D unclear. CDR3 length equals 14 residues. Deletions cut 0 bases from V and 4 bases from J, with 10 bases between. Germline V gene lookup returns CDR1 MNHEY and CDR2 SVGAGI. The CDR3 coding sequence is TGTGCCAGCAGTTACTCGAGACGTGGGTACGAGCAGTACTTC. Its translation is CASSYSRRGYEQYF.

This clone appeared once. Other DNA sequences in this specimen translate into the identical CDR3. The rearrangement uses TRBV11-3 and TRBJ2-3, with a possible D match to TRBD1 (6 bases). The CDR3 loop spans 15 amino acids. The germline V gene has CDR1 SGHNT and CDR2 YENEEA. V lost 1 base to trimming and J lost 0 bases, with 8 bases between them. This CDR3 is CASSLGGPSTDTQYF. The CDR3 DNA reads TGTGCCAGCAGCTTAGGGGGGCCTAGCACAGATACGCAGTATTTT.

V gene TRBV5-1 combines with J gene TRBJ2-6, with TRBD1 identical over 11 bases. Germline V lookup: CDR1 SGHRS, CDR2 YFSETQ. V was pared by 3 bases and J by 0 bases, with 8 bases of the junction left unmatched. The CDR3 totals 19 residues. The CDR3 DNA follows: TGCGCCAGCAGCTACGCCCAAGGGACAGGGGGCTCTGGGGCCAACGTCCTGACTTTC. Amino acid sequence: CASSYAQGTGGSGANVLTF.

This clone has just a few counts. Other nucleotide sequences from this sample produce the same CDR3. This chain's CDR3 is CASSLGQATDTQYF. The CDR3 DNA is TGCGCCAGCAGCTTGGGACAGGCTACAGATACGCAGTATTTT. V gene TRBV5-1 combines with J gene TRBJ2-3, with D possibly TRBD1 on 6 matching bases. V dropped 0 bases and J dropped 3 bases, with 8 bases sitting between them. Germline-derived CDR1 and CDR2 are SGHRS and YFSETQ. CDR3 length equals 14 residues.

This clone was observed a single time. J is TRBJ2-7 and V is TRBV28, with TRBD1 as a possible D gene (6 bases). The germline V and J ends were trimmed by 8 bases and 3 bases, with 17 bases remaining between them. The CDR3 contains 14 residues. Germline V CDR1 and CDR2: MDHEN, SYDVKM. CDR3 DNA: TGTGCCAGCTTGAACAGGGCCTCGGGCTACGAGCAGTACTTC. Translation: CASLNRASGYEQYF. The whole variable domain, filled in from reference TRBV28 and TRBJ2-7, reads DVKVTQSSRYLVKRTGEKVFLECVQDMDHENMFWYRQDPGLGLRLIYFSYDVKMKEKGDIPEGYSVSREKKERFSLILESASTNQTSMYLCASLNRASGYEQYFGPGTRLTVT.